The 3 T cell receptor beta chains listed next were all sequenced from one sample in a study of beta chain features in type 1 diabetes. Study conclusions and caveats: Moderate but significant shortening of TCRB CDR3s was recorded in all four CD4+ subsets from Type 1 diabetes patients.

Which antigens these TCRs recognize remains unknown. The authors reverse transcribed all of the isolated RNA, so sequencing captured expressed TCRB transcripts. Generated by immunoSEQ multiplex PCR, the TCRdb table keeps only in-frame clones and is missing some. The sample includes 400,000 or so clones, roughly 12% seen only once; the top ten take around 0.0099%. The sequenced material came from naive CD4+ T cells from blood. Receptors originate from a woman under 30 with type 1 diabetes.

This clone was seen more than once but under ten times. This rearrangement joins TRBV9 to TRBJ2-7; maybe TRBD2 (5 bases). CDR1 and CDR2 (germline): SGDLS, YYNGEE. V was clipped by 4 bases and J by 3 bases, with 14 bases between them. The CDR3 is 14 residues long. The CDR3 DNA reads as TGTGCCAGCAGCACTCAGATTGGAGGCTACGAGCAGTACTTC. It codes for CASSTQIGGYEQYF.

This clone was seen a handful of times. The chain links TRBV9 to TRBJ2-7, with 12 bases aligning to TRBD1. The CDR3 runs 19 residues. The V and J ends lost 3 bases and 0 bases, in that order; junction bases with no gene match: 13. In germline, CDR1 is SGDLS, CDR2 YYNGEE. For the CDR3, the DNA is TGTGCCAGCAGCGAGGGGACAGGGGGCAGGTTGAGCGGCTCCTACGAGCAGTACTTC. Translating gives CASSEGTGGRLSGSYEQYF.

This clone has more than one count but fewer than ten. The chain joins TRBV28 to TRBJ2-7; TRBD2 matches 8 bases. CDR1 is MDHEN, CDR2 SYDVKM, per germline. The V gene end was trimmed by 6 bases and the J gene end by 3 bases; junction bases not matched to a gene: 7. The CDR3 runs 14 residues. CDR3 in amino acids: CASRRGLAGYEQYF. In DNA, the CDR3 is TGTGCCAGCAGGAGGGGCCTAGCGGGCTACGAGCAGTACTTC. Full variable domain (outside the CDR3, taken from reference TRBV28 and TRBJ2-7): DVKVTQSSRYLVKRTGEKVFLECVQDMDHENMFWYRQDPGLGLRLIYFSYDVKMKEKGDIPEGYSVSREKKERFSLILESASTNQTSMYLCASRRGLAGYEQYFGPGTRLTVT.